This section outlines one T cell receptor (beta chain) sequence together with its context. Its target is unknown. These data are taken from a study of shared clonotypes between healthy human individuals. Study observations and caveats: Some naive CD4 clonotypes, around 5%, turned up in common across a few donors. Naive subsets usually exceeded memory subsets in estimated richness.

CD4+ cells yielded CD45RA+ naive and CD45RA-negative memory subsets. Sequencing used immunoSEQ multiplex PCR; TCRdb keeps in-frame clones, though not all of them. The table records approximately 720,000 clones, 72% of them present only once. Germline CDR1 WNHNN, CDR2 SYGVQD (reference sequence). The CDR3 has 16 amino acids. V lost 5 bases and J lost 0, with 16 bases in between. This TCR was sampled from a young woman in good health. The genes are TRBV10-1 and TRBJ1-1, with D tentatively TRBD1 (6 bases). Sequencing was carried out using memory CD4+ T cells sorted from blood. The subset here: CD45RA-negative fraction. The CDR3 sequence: CASSFPLDSMNTEAFF. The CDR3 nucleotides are TGCGCCAGCAGTTTTCCCCTGGACAGTATGAACACTGAAGCTTTCTTT.